Reported below is one TCR beta chain. Antigen: not known. When replicate PCRs were run on sorted subsets, they used about 200 ng DNA, about 30,000 T cell genomes. The method was immunoSEQ multiplex PCR; TCRdb's version includes in-frame clones alone and lacks a portion of them. The data hold about 1 million clones, with roughly 80% observed a single time. This sample is drawn from a study of shared clonotypes between healthy human individuals. Study results and limitations: Depth was large, yet rarefaction showed that sorted-subset sequencing was incomplete.

The junction had 10 bases not matched to a gene; V was cut back by 5 bases and J by 3 bases. The CDR3 covers 16 residues. Germline CDR1 and CDR2: MGHDK and SYGVNS. The rearrangement uses TRBV25-1 and TRBJ2-5; 9 positions agree with TRBD1. Material: memory CD4+ T cells sorted from blood. Specified subset: CD45RA-negative fraction. The source is a young man in good health. The CDR3 loop reads CASSKDTGGNEETQYF. The DNA of the CDR3 is TGTGCCAGCAGTAAAGACACAGGGGGCAACGAAGAGACCCAGTACTTC.